The 14 T cell receptor beta chains listed next were all sequenced from one sample in a study of cytomegalovirus exposure and HLA in healthy donors. The primer mix had 60 Vbeta and 13 Jbeta primers. Clones were sequenced by immunoSEQ multiplex PCR, and TCRdb holds only the in-frame ones, with some missing. Of 60,000 to 90,000 clones in the sample, 60% to 70% were seen once. Sequenced input: PBMCs. Receptors originate from a man aged 35 to 55 in good health and CMV-seropositive.

This clone was observed at least ten times. The chain links TRBV4-1 to TRBJ1-2, with D tentatively TRBD1 (6 bases). Germline-derived CDR1 and CDR2 are MGHRA and YSYEKL. V shed 1 base and J shed 4 bases, with 16 bases lying between them. The CDR3 spans 16 residues. CDR3 protein: CASSQVEGDTIYGYTF. CDR3 coding DNA: TGCGCCAGCAGCCAAGTTGAAGGGGACACAATCTATGGCTACACCTTC.

The chain employs TRBV7-3 and TRBJ2-1; 8 nucleotides align to TRBD2. The CDR3 has 18 amino acids. Germline lookup yields CDR1 SGHTA and CDR2 FQGTGA. V was pared by 4 bases and J by 7 bases, with 18 bases of the junction left unmatched. The CDR3 bases are TGTGCCAGCAGCTCTCCCGCGGGGGGTCTAGCGGAAGGGAATGAGCAGTTCTTC. As protein: CASSSPAGGLAEGNEQFF.

This chain connects TRBV9 to TRBJ1-6; 8 bases map to TRBD1. The germline V gene has CDR1 SGDLS and CDR2 YYNGEE. After removal of 3 bases from V and 7 bases from J, the junction contained 3 bases not matched to a gene. This CDR3 region has 14 residues. As DNA, the CDR3 is TGTGCCAGCAGCGGACAGGGGATGAATTCACCCCTCCACTTT. Encoded protein: CASSGQGMNSPLHF.

The rearrangement links TRBV27 to TRBJ2-7, with 11 bases fitting TRBD1. Germline lookup yields CDR1 MNHEY and CDR2 SMNVEV (reference sequence). V lost 5 bases and J lost 5; bases outside the gene matches: 8. The CDR3 is made up of 15 amino acids. CDR3 nucleotide sequence: TGTGCCAGCAGTCCGCCGGACAGGGGGCCCGACGAGCAGTACTTC. Translating it yields CASSPPDRGPDEQYF.

The chain links TRBV9 to TRBJ2-7; maybe TRBD1 (6 bases). V shed 4 bases and J shed 1 base, with 12 bases lying between them. The CDR3 has 14 residues. CDR1 and CDR2 from the germline V gene are SGDLS and YYNGEE. The DNA of the CDR3 is TGTGCCAGCAGCCCCCGGACAGATTCCTACGAGCAGTACTTC. Its protein product is CASSPRTDSYEQYF. The variable domain in full, completed from reference TRBV9 and TRBJ2-7, reads DSGVTQTPKHLITATGQRVTLRCSPRSGDLSVYWYQQSLDQGLQFLIQYYNGEERAKGNILERFSAQQFPDLHSELNLSSLELGDSALYFCASSPRTDSYEQYFGPGTRLTVT.

The genes are TRBV30 and TRBJ2-3, with no clear D. The CDR3 has 13 residues. V was clipped by 1 base and J by 1 base, with 6 bases between them. Looked up from germline, CDR1 is GTSNPN and CDR2 is SVGIG (reference sequence). The CDR3 DNA is TGTGCCTGGAGTGGTGGCCGCACAGATACGCAGTATTTT. The encoded protein is CAWSGGRTDTQYF.

J is TRBJ1-4 and V is TRBV27; TRBD1 aligns across 7 bases. Germline CDR1 MNHEY, CDR2 SMNVEV (reference sequence). The V and J ends lost 1 base and 7 bases, in that order; junction bases with no gene match: 0. There are 13 residues in the CDR3. CDR3 sequence reads: CASSLYRGEKLFF. For the CDR3, the DNA is TGTGCCAGCAGTTTATACAGGGGTGAAAAACTGTTTTTT.

The genes are TRBV6-5 and TRBJ2-3; 7 nucleotides match TRBD1. With V trimmed by 5 bases and J by 2 bases, 7 bases remained unmatched. Germline V lookup: CDR1 MNHEY, CDR2 SVGAGI. The CDR3 extends over 15 amino acids. The CDR3 reads CASSRRDRPTDTQYF. The CDR3 DNA reads as TGTGCCAGCAGTAGAAGGGACAGACCCACAGATACGCAGTATTTT.

The chain links TRBV7-2 to TRBJ1-1; 7 nucleotides match TRBD1. V lost 2 bases, J lost 7 bases, and 7 bases stayed unmatched. CDR3 length equals 14 residues. The germline V gene has CDR1 SGHTA and CDR2 FQGNSA. The CDR3 sequence is CASSLRQGGDEAFF. In DNA, the CDR3 is TGTGCCAGCAGCTTAAGACAGGGAGGAGATGAAGCTTTCTTT.

In nucleotides, the CDR3 is TGTGCCAGCAGTGAAGTTCGGGGAGAGAGAGAGACCCAGTACTTC. This codes for CASSEVRGERETQYF. The chain recombines TRBV2 with TRBJ2-5; maybe TRBD2 (5 bases). V was cut by 1 base and J by 4 bases, with 13 bases left in between. Germline V CDR1 and CDR2: SNHLY, FYNNEI. The CDR3 totals 15 residues.

This sequence joins TRBV19 and TRBJ1-1, with D possibly TRBD1 on 5 matching bases. V shed 4 bases and J shed 8 bases, with 8 bases lying between them. The CDR3 is made up of 11 amino acids. Germline V CDR1 and CDR2: LNHDA, SQIVND (reference sequence). CDR3 residues: CASSTSGEAFF. DNA of the CDR3: TGTGCCAGTAGTACCTCAGGGGAAGCTTTCTTT.

This clone has only a few counts. The chain is built from TRBV6-5 and TRBJ1-2; D not certain. V lost 0 bases and J lost 6, with 8 bases in between. Germline V lookup: CDR1 MNHEY, CDR2 SVGAGI. This CDR3 spans 13 amino acids. The CDR3 region is CASSYSGEDGYTF. The CDR3 DNA reads TGTGCCAGCAGTTACTCTGGCGAGGATGGCTACACCTTC.

This clone has just a few counts. The genes are TRBV6-5 and TRBJ2-3; 7 nucleotides agree with TRBD2. Trimming at V came to 0 bases and at J to 0 bases, leaving 3 bases not matched to a gene. Germline V gives CDR1 MNHEY, CDR2 SVGAGI. The CDR3 sequence is 16 residues long. The CDR3 sequence: CASSYSLAVSTDTQYF. CDR3 DNA: TGTGCCAGCAGTTACTCCCTAGCGGTTAGCACAGATACGCAGTATTTT.

Notes on this clone: At one boundary the junction diverges from the germline segment, which might be a read error. The chain joins TRBV19 to TRBJ1-1; D gene uncertain. The CDR3 contains 13 residues. From germline, CDR1 is LNHDA and CDR2 SQIVND (reference sequence). DNA of the CDR3: TGTGCCAGTACTCAACATGTGAATACTGAAGCTTTCTTT. This translates into CASTQHVNTEAFF.